This T cell receptor (beta chain) is drawn from a study of beta chain features in type 1 diabetes. Overall study results and limits: PCR may have favored shorter templates equally in patients and controls. Type 1 diabetes patients had moderately but significantly shorter TCRB CDR3s in all four CD4+ subsets. Sampled from patients, naive, central memory and Treg TCRB repertoires appeared more similar than those sampled from healthy donors.

Sorting produced populations that all topped 98% purity. Sequencing targeted expressed TCRB transcripts, as all isolated RNA had been reverse transcribed. The assay was immunoSEQ multiplex PCR, and TCRdb's table has in-frame clones only and misses some. The data contain roughly 450,000 clones, 11% of them singletons. About this clone: As yet, its antigen is unknown.

This CDR3 is 18 amino acids long. V lost 4 bases and J lost 6; bases outside the gene matches: 16. Source material: naive CD4+ T cells from blood. The TCR sequence derives from a woman under 30 in good health. This chain uses TRBV23-1 with TRBJ2-1; 9 nucleotides line up with TRBD1. TRBV23-1 is annotated as an ORF whose role is uncertain. CDR3 in amino acids: CASSPMRSRDRVINEQFF. CDR3 in DNA: TGCGCCAGCAGTCCAATGCGGTCCCGGGACAGGGTGATCAATGAGCAGTTCTTC.